The 31 T cell receptor beta chains listed next were all sequenced from one sample in a study of early T cells in non-severe SARS-CoV-2 infection. TCRdb re-called the 5' RACE reads with MiXCR, one entry per CDR3 protein. The sample carries around 57,000 distinct CDR3 sequences, 6.5% to 9% recorded once. The sample consisted of whole blood. The receptor source for this set is an adult who was a healthcare worker with PCR-confirmed SARS-CoV-2 infection or an uninfected control (not recorded which).

V is TRBV6-1 and J is TRBJ1-2; 8 nucleotides match TRBD1. The CDR3 length is 13 residues. Trimming at V came to 6 bases and at J to 2 bases, leaving 2 bases not matched to a gene. From germline, CDR1 is MNHNS and CDR2 SASEGT. The CDR3 loop is CASSRTGNYGYTF. The CDR3 DNA is TGTGCCAGCAGCCGGACAGGGAACTATGGCTACACCTTC.

This clonotype was observed a handful of times. This sequence joins TRBV3-1 and TRBJ2-3, with a tentative D call TRBD2 (6 bases). The CDR3 extends over 21 amino acids. V lost 1 base, J lost 2 bases, and 28 bases lay in between. Looked up from germline, CDR1 is LGHDT and CDR2 is YNNKEL (reference sequence). CDR3 DNA sequence: TGTGCCAGCAGCCAAGGGAGAATAAGGAGTGGGGTGGGAGGTTTCACAGATACGCAGTATTTT. Protein sequence: CASSQGRIRSGVGGFTDTQYF.

In this sample, this clonotype turned up a few times. In DNA, the CDR3 is TGTGCCAGCAGCTTAGTGCACGATCAGCCCCAGCATTTT. Translated, it gives CASSLVHDQPQHF. This chain connects TRBV7-9 to TRBJ1-5, with no clear D. The CDR3 loop spans 13 amino acids. Germline CDR1 SEHNR, CDR2 FQNEAQ (reference sequence). With 1 base removed from V and 5 bases from J, the gap between germline ends came to 6 bases.

This clonotype has ten or more counts. The gene calls are TRBV5-4 and TRBJ1-4, with a weak D call TRBD1 (5 bases). CDR3 length: 15 amino acids. Per germline, CDR1 SGHNT and CDR2 YYREEE (reference sequence). V lost 4 bases to trimming and J lost 2 bases, with 12 bases between them. CDR3: CASSLGGTTNEKLFF. CDR3 DNA: TGTGCCAGCAGCCTGGGGGGTACGACTAATGAAAAACTGTTTTTT.

The sample holds many counts of this clonotype. This chain links TRBV6-5 with TRBJ1-5, with D possibly matching TRBD1 (6 bases). Looked up from germline, CDR1 is MNHEY and CDR2 is SVGAGI. V gave up 6 bases and J gave up 4 bases, with 13 bases separating them. The CDR3 has 14 residues. CDR3: CASRRGTSNQPQHF. CDR3 DNA: TGTGCCAGCAGACGGGGGACATCGAATCAGCCCCAGCATTTT.

This clonotype came up many times. This sequence joins TRBV5-1 and TRBJ2-3, with TRBD2 matching over 7 bases. Germline loops: CDR1 SGHRS, CDR2 YFSETQ. The ends lost 3 bases at V and 5 bases at J; junction bases unmatched: 6. The CDR3 totals 14 residues. CDR3 protein: CASSSLGGGDTQYF. The DNA for the CDR3 is TGCGCCAGCAGCTCACTGGGCGGGGGAGATACGCAGTATTTT.

This clonotype was observed a few times. This rearrangement joins TRBV20-1 to TRBJ1-4, with D perhaps TRBD1 (6 bases). Trimming shortened V by 3 bases and J by 8 bases, and 16 bases separated the two germline ends. Germline lookup yields CDR1 DFQATT and CDR2 SNEGSKA (reference sequence). The CDR3 has 14 residues. The CDR3 spells CSARGAGHREKLFF. The CDR3, as DNA: TGCAGTGCTAGGGGGGCGGGTCATCGCGAAAAACTGTTTTTT.

This clonotype was found many times. V gene TRBV11-2 combines with J gene TRBJ2-7; 7 bases are a match to TRBD1. V lost 5 bases to trimming and J lost 3 bases; unmatched junction nucleotides: 4. CDR1 is SGHAT and CDR2 is FQNNGV in the germline V gene. This CDR3 is 13 amino acids long. CDR3 nucleotide sequence: TGTGCCAGCAGCCAGACAGGGAACTACGAGCAGTACTTC. Translation gives CASSQTGNYEQYF.

There are many counts of this clonotype. This sequence joins TRBV5-1 and TRBJ2-7, with 7 bases matching TRBD1. The CDR3 loop spans 14 amino acids. Germline lookup yields CDR1 SGHRS and CDR2 YFSETQ. Trimming cost V 4 bases and J 3 bases; bases outside gene matches: 7. The CDR3: CASSGSGTDYEQYF. CDR3 bases: TGCGCCAGCAGCGGCTCCGGGACAGACTACGAGCAGTACTTC. Variable domain in full (rest from reference TRBV5-1 and TRBJ2-7): KAGVTQTPRYLIKTRGQQVTLSCSPISGHRSVSWYQQTPGQGLQFLFEYFSETQRNKGNFPGRFSGRQFSNSRSEMNVSTLELGDSALYLCASSGSGTDYEQYFGPGTRLTVT.

The V gene is TRBV6-2 or TRBV6-3, the J gene TRBJ2-1, with D perhaps TRBD2 (5 bases). Germline V lookup: CDR1 MNHEY, CDR2 SVGEGT. The V end was cut by 5 bases, the J end by 9 bases, with 14 bases between. This CDR3 is built from 13 residues. CDR3 sequence: CASSPGLLSEQFF. CDR3 sequence (DNA): TGTGCCAGCAGTCCCGGACTCCTTAGTGAGCAGTTCTTC.

The CDR3 here is CASSFSGDTQYF. The CDR3 region has the DNA TGTGCCAGCAGTTTCAGCGGAGATACGCAGTATTTT. The V and J genes are TRBV12-3 or TRBV12-4 and TRBJ2-3; D might be TRBD2 (5 bases). This CDR3 region has 12 residues. Trimming removed 3 bases at V and 5 bases at J, with 6 bases between.

This clonotype was counted ten times or more. This sequence joins TRBV6-5 and TRBJ2-5; possibly TRBD1 or TRBD2 for D (6 bases each). From germline, CDR1 is MNHEY and CDR2 SVGAGI. Between the trimmed V and J ends, which lost 0 bases and 4 bases, there was a span of 12 bases. The CDR3 spans 15 residues. DNA for the CDR3: TGTGCCAGCAGTTACTCAGGGGGAGGTGGAGAGACCCAGTACTTC. Translating it yields CASSYSGGGGETQYF.

The chain couples TRBV5-1 to TRBJ2-3; either TRBD1 or TRBD2 may supply D (5 bases each). The CDR3 totals 16 residues. Germline lookup yields CDR1 SGHRS and CDR2 YFSETQ. Trimming removed 2 bases at V and 7 bases at J, with 20 bases between. The CDR3, as DNA: TGCGCCAGCAGCTTTGCGACGGGGACGGGGTTGAATACGCAGTATTTT. As protein: CASSFATGTGLNTQYF.

Many counts were recorded for this clonotype. The rearrangement links TRBV11-2 to TRBJ1-2, with D maybe TRBD1 (5 bases). Germline V gene lookup returns CDR1 SGHAT and CDR2 FQNNGV. CDR3 length equals 15 residues. Trimming stripped 5 bases from V and 8 bases from J, with 21 bases between. CDR3 nucleotide sequence: TGTGCCAGCAGCGTGTCGGGACTCTGGGATCACGGCTACACCTTC. Translated, it gives CASSVSGLWDHGYTF.

This clonotype was observed a few times. The chain joins TRBV13 to TRBJ2-7; no reliable D call. Germline V gene data show CDR1 as PRHDT and CDR2 as FYEKMQ (reference sequence). The CDR3 extends over 16 amino acids. V lost 3 bases to trimming and J lost 0 bases, with 15 bases between them. The CDR3 here is CASSFPPGESSYEQYF. CDR3 in DNA: TGTGCCAGCAGCTTTCCCCCCGGCGAAAGCTCCTACGAGCAGTACTTC.

CDR3: CASSRGTEAFF. The CDR3 DNA reads as TGTGCCAGCAGCCGCGGCACTGAAGCTTTCTTT. The V call is TRBV3-1, the J call TRBJ1-1; D gene unclear. CDR3 length: 11 amino acids. The germline V gene has CDR1 LGHDT and CDR2 YNNKEL (reference sequence). V lost 4 bases to trimming and J lost 4 bases, with 4 bases between them.

This clonotype turned up a few times. This rearrangement joins TRBV18 to TRBJ1-2, with D tentatively TRBD1 (5 bases). Looked up from germline, CDR1 is KGHSH and CDR2 is LQKENI. The length of the CDR3 is 13 residues. V was cut by 1 base and J by 8 bases, with 11 bases left in between. CDR3 protein: CASSPQGQAGYTF. CDR3 coding DNA: TGTGCCAGCTCACCACAAGGACAAGCGGGCTACACCTTC.

This rearrangement joins TRBV3-1 to TRBJ2-7, with 11 bases aligning to TRBD2. The CDR3 loop spans 18 amino acids. V was pared by 2 bases and J by 5 bases, with 14 bases of the junction left unmatched. Germline V gives CDR1 LGHDT, CDR2 YNNKEL (reference sequence). Here the CDR3 DNA reads TGTGCCAGCAGCCAACACTCTGCGACTAGCGGGATTCTCCACGAGCAGTACTTC. Amino acid sequence: CASSQHSATSGILHEQYF.

The chain recombines TRBV4-1 with TRBJ2-1; TRBD2 is a possible D gene (5 bases). Germline V gives CDR1 MGHRA, CDR2 YSYEKL. Trimming removed 4 bases from V and 3 bases from J, with 16 bases in between. The CDR3 covers 16 residues. CDR3 in DNA: TGCGCCAGCAGCCTACCCCTTGGCGGGCTCTACAATGAGCAGTTCTTC. It translates to CASSLPLGGLYNEQFF.

J is TRBJ1-2 and V is TRBV20-1, with 10 bases lining up with TRBD1. The CDR3 spans 15 residues. Germline V gene lookup returns CDR1 DFQATT and CDR2 SNEGSKA (reference sequence). The V segment lost 0 bases and the J segment 5 bases; nucleotides outside the gene matches: 6. CDR3 sequence (DNA): TGCAGTGCTAGAGACATAGCGGGACAGGGGTATGGCTACACCTTC. Its protein product is CSARDIAGQGYGYTF.

This clonotype has a handful of counts. V gene TRBV4-1 combines with J gene TRBJ2-7, with TRBD1 matching over 10 bases. Germline values: CDR1 MGHRA, CDR2 YSYEKL. Unmatched junction bases numbered 15, after V lost 8 bases and J lost 5 bases. This CDR3 has 16 residues. This CDR3 reads CASSRGSRQGAHEQYF. In nucleotides, the CDR3 is TGCGCCAGCTCAAGGGGTTCGAGACAGGGGGCCCACGAGCAGTACTTC.

This clonotype was recorded at least ten times. This chain connects TRBV7-9 to TRBJ1-5; possible D gene TRBD1, 6 bases. The CDR3 extends over 14 amino acids. Germline CDR1 and CDR2: SEHNR and FQNEAQ (reference sequence). Trimming removed 4 bases from V and 6 bases from J, with 13 bases in between. The DNA for the CDR3 is TGTGCCAGCAGCTATACAGGGTTGGGTCAGCCCCAGCATTTT. Amino acids: CASSYTGLGQPQHF.

In this sample, this clonotype turned up a few times. CDR3 DNA: TGTGCCAGCTCACCATATAGCGGGAGAAGCCACAATGAGCAGTTCTTC. This gives the protein CASSPYSGRSHNEQFF. The V and J genes are TRBV18 and TRBJ2-1; TRBD2 matches at 9 bases. The CDR3 contains 16 residues. V was clipped by 2 bases and J by 5 bases; unmatched bases: 7. Looked up from germline, CDR1 is KGHSH and CDR2 is LQKENI.

The chain is built from TRBV27 and TRBJ1-2; D call uncertain. Germline V CDR1 and CDR2: MNHEY, SMNVEV (reference sequence). CDR3 size: 14 residues. The V end lost 4 bases, the J end lost 4 bases, and 13 bases lay between the germline ends. CDR3 coding DNA: TGTGCCAGCAGTTCAAGGGCCCCCGTCTATGGCTACACCTTC. As protein: CASSSRAPVYGYTF.

This clonotype was counted only a few times. This rearrangement joins TRBV24-1 to TRBJ2-1, with TRBD2 matching over 7 bases. The germline gives CDR1 KGHDR, CDR2 SFDVKD. The CDR3 is 16 residues long. Losses at the gene ends were 1 base for V and 4 bases for J; bases not matched to a gene: 6. The CDR3 spells CATSDLWSSGYNEQFF. The CDR3 coding sequence is TGTGCCACCAGTGATTTATGGTCTAGCGGATACAATGAGCAGTTCTTC.

A few counts support this clonotype. The V call is TRBV18, the J call TRBJ2-5; D gene ambiguous. Between the trimmed V and J ends, which lost 3 bases and 1 base, there was a span of 9 bases. Germline V gene lookup returns CDR1 KGHSH and CDR2 LQKENI. This CDR3 region has 14 residues. CDR3 sequence: CASSPGGIQETQYF. CDR3 DNA: TGTGCCAGCTCACCGGGCGGCATCCAAGAGACCCAGTACTTC.

This clonotype showed up just a few times. The gene calls are TRBV21-1 and TRBJ2-2; TRBD2 was called by the table and not checked on the DNA. TRBV21-1 represents a pseudogene. CDR3 length equals 16 residues. The CDR3 loop reads CASSKGGRDVTGELFF. DNA of the CDR3: TGTGCCAGCAGCAAAGGCGGGAGAGATGTCACCGGGGAGCTGTTTTTT.

The V gene is TRBV24-1, the J gene TRBJ2-1; D is perhaps TRBD1 (7 bases). This CDR3 comprises 15 residues. Trimming removed 4 bases from V and 4 bases from J, with 13 bases in between. Germline-derived CDR1 and CDR2 are KGHDR and SFDVKD. CDR3 coding DNA: TGTGCCACCAGTGAGGGGGGACAGCAATACAATGAGCAGTTCTTC. It codes for CATSEGGQQYNEQFF.

Ten or more counts support this clonotype. The chain links TRBV19 to TRBJ2-7; 7 nucleotides line up with TRBD2. The V gene's germline CDR1 is LNHDA and CDR2 SQIVND (reference sequence). The CDR3 spans 13 residues. V was pared by 10 bases and J by 5 bases, with 11 bases of the junction left unmatched. The CDR3 loop is CATQYAGADEQYF. CDR3 coding DNA: TGTGCCACCCAGTACGCGGGAGCGGACGAGCAGTACTTC.

In this sample, this clonotype turned up many times. The rearrangement uses TRBV7-3 and TRBJ1-1, with D unclear. Germline assignment: CDR1 SGHTA and CDR2 FQGTGA. This CDR3 region has 15 residues. The ends were cut back, 2 bases at V and 1 base at J, with 11 bases in the middle. The CDR3 sequence: CASSLGSGTNTEAFF. CDR3 DNA sequence: TGTGCCAGCAGCTTAGGGTCCGGCACGAACACTGAAGCTTTCTTT.

This clonotype occurred many times. This chain connects TRBV14 to TRBJ2-1; no definite D call. The V end lost 4 bases, the J end lost 6 bases, and 19 bases lay between the germline ends. The CDR3 is 16 residues long. From germline, CDR1 is SGHDN and CDR2 FVKESK. The CDR3 loop is CASSLLSGSVFNEQFF. In DNA form, the CDR3 reads TGTGCCAGCAGCCTCTTGTCGGGCTCGGTGTTCAATGAGCAGTTCTTC. The full variable domain, completed using reference TRBV14 and TRBJ2-1, is EAGVTQFPSHSVIEKGQTVTLRCDPISGHDNLYWYRRVMGKEIKFLLHFVKESKQDESGMPNNRFLAERTGGTYSTLKVQPAELEDSGVYFCASSLLSGSVFNEQFFGPGTRLTVL.